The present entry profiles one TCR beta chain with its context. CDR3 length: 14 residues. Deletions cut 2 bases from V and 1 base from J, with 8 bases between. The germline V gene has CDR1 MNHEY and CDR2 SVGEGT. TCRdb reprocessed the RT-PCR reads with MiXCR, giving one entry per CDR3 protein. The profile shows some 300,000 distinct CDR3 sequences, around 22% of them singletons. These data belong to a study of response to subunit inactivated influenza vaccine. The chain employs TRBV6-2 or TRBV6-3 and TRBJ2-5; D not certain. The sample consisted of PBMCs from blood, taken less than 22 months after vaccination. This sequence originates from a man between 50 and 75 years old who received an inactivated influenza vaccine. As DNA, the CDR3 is TGTGCCAGCAGTTACGTTCTGGGCCAAGAGACCCAGTACTTC. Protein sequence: CASSYVLGQETQYF.